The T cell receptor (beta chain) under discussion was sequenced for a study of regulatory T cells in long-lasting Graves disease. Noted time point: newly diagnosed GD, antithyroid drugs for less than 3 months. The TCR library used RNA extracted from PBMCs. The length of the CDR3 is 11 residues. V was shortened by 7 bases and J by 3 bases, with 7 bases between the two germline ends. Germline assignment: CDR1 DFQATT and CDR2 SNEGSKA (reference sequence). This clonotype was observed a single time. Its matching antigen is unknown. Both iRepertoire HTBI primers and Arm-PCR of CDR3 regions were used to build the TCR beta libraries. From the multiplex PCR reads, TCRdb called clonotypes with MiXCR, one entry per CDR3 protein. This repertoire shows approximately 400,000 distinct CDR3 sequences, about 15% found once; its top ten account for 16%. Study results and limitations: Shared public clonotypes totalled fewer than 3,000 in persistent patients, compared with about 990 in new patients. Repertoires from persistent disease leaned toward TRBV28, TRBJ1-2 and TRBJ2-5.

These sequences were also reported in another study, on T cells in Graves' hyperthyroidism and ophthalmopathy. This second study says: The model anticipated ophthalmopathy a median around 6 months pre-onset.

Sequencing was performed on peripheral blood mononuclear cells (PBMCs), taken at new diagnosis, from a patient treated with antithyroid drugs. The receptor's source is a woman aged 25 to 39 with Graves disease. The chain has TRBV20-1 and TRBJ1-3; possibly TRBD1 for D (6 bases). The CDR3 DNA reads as TGCAGTGGGGGGCTTGGAAACACCATATATTTT. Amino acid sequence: CSGGLGNTIYF.